This T cell receptor beta chain was recorded in a study of cytomegalovirus exposure and HLA in healthy donors. Study-wide background: In a previous analysis, about 100 million unique TCR beta sequences were found from 150 million to 200 million T cells. Study-level results: Earlier results showed most TCR beta V segments being productive about 87% or about 30% of the time.

The PCR used 60 Vbeta and 13 Jbeta primers. Measured with immunoSEQ multiplex PCR; TCRdb has only the in-frame clones, and not every one. The table has 200,000 or so clones, 70% to 85% seen once. Trimming at V came to 4 bases and at J to 10 bases, leaving 10 bases not matched to a gene. The V gene's germline CDR1 is SQVTM and CDR2 ANQGSEA. The CDR3 loop spans 13 amino acids. As to this clone: Its cognate antigen is unknown.

This sequence joins TRBV29-1 and TRBJ2-3, with TRBD1 identical over 8 bases. Sequencing was performed on PBMCs. The clonotype was recovered from a girl aged 2 to 10 in good health and CMV-seronegative. The CDR3 bases are TGCAGCGTTGCCCCTGGGGACAGGACTCCGCAGTATTTT. This encodes CSVAPGDRTPQYF.